These 11 T cell receptor beta chains share one sample of origin, sequenced in a study of T-cell reconstitution after alpha-beta-depleted transplantation in children. Their antigens remain unidentified. As it was prepared, the TCRbeta library received unique molecular identifiers. TCRdb reprocessed the PCR reads via MiXCR and lists one record per CDR3 protein. The sample lists tens of thousands of distinct CDR3 sequences; under 8% were seen once. General observations from the study: About two months after transplant, alpha-beta T cells reportedly came from several hundred expanded graft clones.

The sample consisted of peripheral blood, taken 60 days after TCRalphabeta/CD19-depleted stem cell transplant. Receptors originate from a child younger than two who had a stem cell transplant for acute myeloid leukemia, so the T cells may come from the graft donor.

This clonotype was seen many times. The chain uses TRBV7-9 and TRBJ1-1; tentatively, D is TRBD1 (6 bases). The V and J ends lost 5 bases and 4 bases respectively, with 8 bases between them. The germline gives CDR1 SEHNR, CDR2 FQNEAQ (reference sequence). CDR3 size: 12 residues. CDR3 in DNA: TGTGCCAGCAGCGGGGGCGGCACTGAAGCTTTCTTT. It translates to CASSGGGTEAFF. Looking up the rest from reference TRBV7-9 and TRBJ1-1 gives the full variable domain: DTGVSQNPRHKITKRGQNVTFRCDPISEHNRLYWYRQTLGQGPEFLTYFQNEAQLEKSRLLSDRFSAERPKGSFSTLEIQRTEQGDSAMYLCASSGGGTEAFFGQGTRLTVV.

In its sample, this clonotype was seen many times. This chain uses TRBV29-1 with TRBJ1-2; 7 bases match TRBD1. The CDR3 runs 15 residues. Germline lookup yields CDR1 SQVTM and CDR2 ANQGSEA. V was pared by 5 bases and J by 1 base, with 10 bases of the junction left unmatched. This chain's CDR3 is CSVKNLDRHNYGYTF. CDR3 coding DNA: TGCAGCGTTAAAAATTTGGACAGGCATAACTATGGCTACACCTTC.

The genes are TRBV21-1 and TRBJ2-5. TRBV21-1 is a pseudogene segment. This CDR3 region has 13 residues. CDR3 sequence (DNA): TGTGCCAGCAGCAAAGTCCCAAGAGGGACCCAGTACTTC. Translating gives CASSKVPRGTQYF.

The J gene is TRBJ2-5, the V gene TRBV9; TRBD2 might be the D (5 bases). Germline V gives CDR1 SGDLS, CDR2 YYNGEE. The CDR3 runs to 13 residues. V was trimmed by 1 base and J by 2 bases, leaving 6 bases between them. DNA of the CDR3: TGTGCCAGCAGCGTAACGGGGCAAGAGACCCAGTACTTC. Residues: CASSVTGQETQYF.

Note on this clonotype: At one of its ends the junction is not consistent with the germline gene, which may arise from a read error. This sequence joins TRBV20-1 and TRBJ1-2; TRBD1 matches at 7 bases. The length of the CDR3 is 16 residues. Looked up from germline, CDR1 is DFQATT and CDR2 is SNEGSKA (reference sequence). The CDR3 sequence: CCARDNPGGADYGYTF. DNA for the CDR3: TGCTGTGCTAGAGATAACCCAGGGGGGGCAGACTATGGCTACACCTTC.

This clonotype has ten or more counts. The chain carries TRBV6-1 and TRBJ2-7; 9 nucleotides agree with TRBD2. Germline V CDR1 and CDR2: MNHNS, SASEGT. The CDR3 sequence is 11 residues long. V was pared by 5 bases and J by 7 bases, with 0 bases of the junction left unmatched. As DNA, the CDR3 is TGTGCCAGCAGTCTAGCGGGAGAGCAGTACTTC. Translation gives CASSLAGEQYF.

Many counts were recorded for this clonotype. The rearrangement joins TRBV10-3 to TRBJ2-7, with D tentatively TRBD2 (5 bases). CDR3 size: 16 residues. Germline V CDR1 and CDR2: ENHRY, SYGVKD. V lost 1 base, J lost 5 bases, and 18 bases lay in between. The CDR3 region has the DNA TGTGCCATCAGTGAGTTTCGGAGGAGCATCGAACACGAGCAGTACTTC. Translating it yields CAISEFRRSIEHEQYF.

In this sample, this clonotype turned up many times. The chain combines TRBV28 with TRBJ2-5; D gene uncertain. This CDR3 contains 13 residues. The germline gives CDR1 MDHEN, CDR2 SYDVKM. V gave up 3 bases and J gave up 3 bases, with 8 bases separating them. The CDR3 is CASSFSPKETQYF. The CDR3 region has the DNA TGTGCCAGCAGTTTTTCTCCAAAAGAGACCCAGTACTTC. The variable domain in full, with the rest retrieved from reference TRBV28 and TRBJ2-5, is DVKVTQSSRYLVKRTGEKVFLECVQDMDHENMFWYRQDPGLGLRLIYFSYDVKMKEKGDIPEGYSVSREKKERFSLILESASTNQTSMYLCASSFSPKETQYFGPGTRLLVL.

This clonotype was recorded at least ten times. This chain uses TRBV9 with TRBJ2-3; 12 bases line up with TRBD1. J was trimmed by 2 bases and V by 0 bases; bases with no gene match: 4. The germline CDR1 and CDR2 sequences are SGDLS and YYNGEE. This CDR3 region has 17 residues. The chain's CDR3 is CASSVEGQGAATDTQYF. The CDR3 nucleotides read TGTGCCAGCAGCGTAGAGGGACAGGGGGCGGCCACAGATACGCAGTATTTT.

This clonotype was recorded at least ten times. The chain links TRBV27 to TRBJ2-7; D call uncertain. CDR1 is MNHEY and CDR2 is SMNVEV in the germline V gene (reference sequence). V was clipped by 6 bases and J by 3 bases, with 6 bases between them. The CDR3 is made up of 11 amino acids. CDR3 in amino acids: CASRTGYEQYF. The CDR3, as DNA: TGTGCCAGCAGAACGGGCTACGAGCAGTACTTC.

This clonotype was seen many times. This sequence joins TRBV5-1 and TRBJ2-7; D not resolved. Per germline, CDR1 SGHRS and CDR2 YFSETQ. The length of the CDR3 is 13 residues. V gave up 5 bases and J gave up 3 bases, with 12 bases separating them. The DNA for the CDR3 is TGCGCCAGCAGAACCGGGCCCCTCTACGAGCAGTACTTC. Translation gives CASRTGPLYEQYF.